This T cell receptor beta chain was retrieved from a study of cytomegalovirus exposure and HLA in healthy donors. The study's findings and limits: The classifier, whose performance was assessed in both the original and validation cohorts, reportedly diagnosed cytomegalovirus status with high specificity and sensitivity.

This CDR3 comprises 14 residues. Unmatched junction bases numbered 4, after V lost 4 bases and J lost 1 base. Germline lookup yields CDR1 SGHVS and CDR2 FQNEAQ. Despite likely unrecorded immune exposures, the donors were nominally healthy at the time of sampling. Turning to this clone: No antigen is known for it.

Primers for the PCR totalled 60 Vbeta and 13 Jbeta. Clones were read by immunoSEQ multiplex PCR, and TCRdb kept only the in-frame ones, dropping some. The sample contains about 150,000 clones, about 70% of which appear only once. The TCR originated in a woman between 35 and 50 years old in good health and CMV-seronegative. Source material: PBMCs. This chain connects TRBV7-8 to TRBJ2-7, with 7 nucleotides matching TRBD1. CDR3 amino acids: CASSYRTGSYEQYF. CDR3 in DNA: TGTGCCAGCAGCTACCGGACAGGATCCTACGAGCAGTACTTC.